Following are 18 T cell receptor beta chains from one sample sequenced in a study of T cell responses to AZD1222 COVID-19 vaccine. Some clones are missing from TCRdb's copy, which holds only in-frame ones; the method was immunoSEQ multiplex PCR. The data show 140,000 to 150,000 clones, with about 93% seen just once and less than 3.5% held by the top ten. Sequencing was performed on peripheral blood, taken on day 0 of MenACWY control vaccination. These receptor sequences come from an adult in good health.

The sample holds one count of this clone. CDR3 DNA sequence: TGCGCCAGCAGCCAACCGGGGCAGGCGAGACGCTACACCTTC. Protein: CASSQPGQARRYTF. The chain couples TRBV4-1 to TRBJ1-2, with D possibly being TRBD1 (5 bases). CDR3 size: 14 residues. Trimming pared 2 bases from V and 9 bases from J, leaving 16 bases between. The germline V gene encodes CDR1 MGHRA and CDR2 YSYEKL.

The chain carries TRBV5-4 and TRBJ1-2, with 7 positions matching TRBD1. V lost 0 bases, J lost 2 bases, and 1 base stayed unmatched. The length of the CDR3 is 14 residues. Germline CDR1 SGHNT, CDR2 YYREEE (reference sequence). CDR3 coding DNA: TGTGCCAGCAGCTTGGTGGGACAGAACTATGGCTACACCTTC. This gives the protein CASSLVGQNYGYTF.

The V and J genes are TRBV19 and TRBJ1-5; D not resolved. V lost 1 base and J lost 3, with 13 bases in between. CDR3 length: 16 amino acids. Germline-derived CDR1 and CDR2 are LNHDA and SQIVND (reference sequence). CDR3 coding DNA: TGTGCCAGTAGTATAGTTCGACCCAGGACCAATCAGCCCCAGCATTTT. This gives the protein CASSIVRPRTNQPQHF.

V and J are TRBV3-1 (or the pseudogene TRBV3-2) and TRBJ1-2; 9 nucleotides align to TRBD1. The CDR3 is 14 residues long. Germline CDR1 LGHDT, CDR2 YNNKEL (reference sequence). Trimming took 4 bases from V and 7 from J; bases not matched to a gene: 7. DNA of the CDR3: TGTGCCAGCAGCCCGGACAGGGGAGGCGTTGGCTACACCTTC. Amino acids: CASSPDRGGVGYTF.

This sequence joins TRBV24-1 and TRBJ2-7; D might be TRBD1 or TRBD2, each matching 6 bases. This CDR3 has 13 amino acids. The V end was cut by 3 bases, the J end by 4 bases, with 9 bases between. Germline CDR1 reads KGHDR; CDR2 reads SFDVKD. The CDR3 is CATSDIGGYEQYF. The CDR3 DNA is TGTGCCACCAGTGATATAGGGGGGTACGAGCAGTACTTC.

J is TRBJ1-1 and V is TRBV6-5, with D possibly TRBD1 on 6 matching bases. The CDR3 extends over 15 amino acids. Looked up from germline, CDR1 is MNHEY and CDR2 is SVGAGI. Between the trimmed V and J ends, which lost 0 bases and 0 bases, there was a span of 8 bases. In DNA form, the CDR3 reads TGTGCCAGCAGTTACTCGCAGGGGATGAACACTGAAGCTTTCTTT. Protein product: CASSYSQGMNTEAFF.

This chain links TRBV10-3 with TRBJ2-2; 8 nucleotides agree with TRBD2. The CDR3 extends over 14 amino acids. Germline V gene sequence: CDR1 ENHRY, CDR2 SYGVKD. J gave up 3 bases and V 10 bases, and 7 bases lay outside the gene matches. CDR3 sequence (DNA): TGTGCCAGCGAGAGCGGGGGATACACCGGGGAGCTGTTTTTT. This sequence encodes CASESGGYTGELFF.

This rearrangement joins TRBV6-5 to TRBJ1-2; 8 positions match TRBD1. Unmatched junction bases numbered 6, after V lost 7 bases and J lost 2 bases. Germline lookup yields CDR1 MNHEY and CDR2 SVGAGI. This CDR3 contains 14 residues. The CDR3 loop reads CASIPGQANYGYTF. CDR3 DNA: TGTGCCAGCATACCGGGACAGGCGAACTATGGCTACACCTTC.

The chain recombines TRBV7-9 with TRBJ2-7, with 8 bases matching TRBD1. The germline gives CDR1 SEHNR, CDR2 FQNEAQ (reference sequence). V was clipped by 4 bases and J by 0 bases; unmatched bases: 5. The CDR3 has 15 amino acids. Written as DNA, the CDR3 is TGTGCCAGCAGCTACAACAGGGGGAGCTCCTACGAGCAGTACTTC. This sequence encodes CASSYNRGSSYEQYF.

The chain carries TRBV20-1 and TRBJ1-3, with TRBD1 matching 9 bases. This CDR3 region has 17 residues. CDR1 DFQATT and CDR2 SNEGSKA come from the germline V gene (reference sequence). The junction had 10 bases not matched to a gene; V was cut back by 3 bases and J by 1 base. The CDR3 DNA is TGCAGTGCTAGTCATACCCTACAGGGGGCGTCTGGAAACACCATATATTTT. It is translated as CSASHTLQGASGNTIYF.

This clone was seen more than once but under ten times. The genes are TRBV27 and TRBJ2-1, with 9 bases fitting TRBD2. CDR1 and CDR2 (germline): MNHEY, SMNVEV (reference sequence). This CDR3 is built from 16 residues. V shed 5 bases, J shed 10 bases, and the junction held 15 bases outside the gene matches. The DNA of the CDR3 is TGTGCCAGCAGTCGAACCGGCGGGAGGGCCCTGGAGGAGCAGTTCTTC. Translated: CASSRTGGRALEEQFF.

This CDR3 is CASKGGSANTEAFF. In DNA form, the CDR3 reads TGTGCCAGCAAGGGGGGATCGGCGAACACTGAAGCTTTCTTT. The chain carries TRBV2 and TRBJ1-1; possible D gene TRBD1, 6 bases. This CDR3 comprises 14 residues. CDR1 and CDR2 (germline): SNHLY, FYNNEI. The V end was cut by 7 bases, the J end by 1 base, with 13 bases between. The whole variable domain, remainder taken from reference TRBV2 and TRBJ1-1, is EPEVTQTPSHQVTQMGQEVILRCVPISNHLYFYWYRQILGQKVEFLVSFYNNEISEKSEIFDDQFSVERPDGSNFTLKIRSTKLEDSAMYFCASKGGSANTEAFFGQGTRLTVV.

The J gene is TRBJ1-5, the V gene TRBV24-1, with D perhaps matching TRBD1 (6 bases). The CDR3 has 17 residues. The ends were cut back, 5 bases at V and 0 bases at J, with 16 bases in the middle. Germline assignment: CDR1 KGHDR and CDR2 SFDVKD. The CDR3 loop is CATSGGGTGYSNQPQHF. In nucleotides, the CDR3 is TGTGCCACCAGTGGGGGGGGCACGGGGTATAGCAATCAGCCCCAGCATTTT.

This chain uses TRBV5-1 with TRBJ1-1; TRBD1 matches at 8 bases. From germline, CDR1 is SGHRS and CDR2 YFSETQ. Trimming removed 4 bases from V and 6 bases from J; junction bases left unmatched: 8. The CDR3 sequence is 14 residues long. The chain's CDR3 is CASSGQGSVAEAFF. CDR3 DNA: TGCGCCAGCAGCGGACAGGGAAGTGTCGCTGAAGCTTTCTTT. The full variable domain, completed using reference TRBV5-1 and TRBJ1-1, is KAGVTQTPRYLIKTRGQQVTLSCSPISGHRSVSWYQQTPGQGLQFLFEYFSETQRNKGNFPGRFSGRQFSNSRSEMNVSTLELGDSALYLCASSGQGSVAEAFFGQGTRLTVV.

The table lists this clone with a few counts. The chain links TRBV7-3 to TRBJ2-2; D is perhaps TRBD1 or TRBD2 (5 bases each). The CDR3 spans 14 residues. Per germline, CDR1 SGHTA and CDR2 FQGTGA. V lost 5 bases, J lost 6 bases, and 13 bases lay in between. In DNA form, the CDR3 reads TGTGCCAGCAGCGAGGGGAGAGACGCCGGGGAGCTGTTTTTT. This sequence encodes CASSEGRDAGELFF.

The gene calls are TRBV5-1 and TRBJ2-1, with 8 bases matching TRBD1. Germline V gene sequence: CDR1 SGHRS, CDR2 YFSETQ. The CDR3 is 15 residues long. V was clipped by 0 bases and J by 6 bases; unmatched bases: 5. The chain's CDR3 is CASSLGQGLGNEQFF. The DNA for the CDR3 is TGCGCCAGCAGCTTGGGACAGGGGTTGGGCAATGAGCAGTTCTTC.

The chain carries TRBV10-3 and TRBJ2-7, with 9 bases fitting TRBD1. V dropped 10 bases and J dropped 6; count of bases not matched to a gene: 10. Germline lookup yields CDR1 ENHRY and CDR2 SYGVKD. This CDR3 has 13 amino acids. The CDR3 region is CATRTGGAPEQYF. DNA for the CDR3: TGTGCCACTCGAACAGGGGGCGCCCCCGAGCAGTACTTC.

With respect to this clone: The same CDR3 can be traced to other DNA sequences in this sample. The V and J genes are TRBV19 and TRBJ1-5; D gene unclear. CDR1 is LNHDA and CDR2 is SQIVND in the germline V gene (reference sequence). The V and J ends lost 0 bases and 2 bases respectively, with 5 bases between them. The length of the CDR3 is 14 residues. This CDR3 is CASSIEGGNQPQHF. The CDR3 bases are TGTGCCAGTAGTATAGAGGGCGGCAATCAGCCCCAGCATTTT.